Below are 7 T cell receptor beta chains sequenced from a single sample in a study of T cells after posttransplantation cyclophosphamide. Profiling relied on immunoSEQ multiplex PCR, and the TCRdb table lists in-frame clones only, not all of them. This repertoire holds roughly 42,000 clones, and none appear only once. The specimen was PBMCs. Receptors were obtained from a woman aged 45-60 years in good health and a related stem cell transplant donor.

The sample holds many counts of this clone. The chain combines TRBV6-1 with TRBJ1-2; perhaps TRBD1 as D (6 bases). Trimming removed 5 bases from V and 0 bases from J, with 13 bases in between. This CDR3 is built from 15 residues. Germline CDR1 and CDR2: MNHNS and SASEGT. CDR3 protein: CASSKLGQPNYGYTF. CDR3 nucleotides: TGTGCCAGCAGTAAGCTCGGACAGCCTAACTATGGCTACACCTTC.

This clone occurred many times. V gene TRBV27 combines with J gene TRBJ2-2, with 7 nucleotides matching TRBD1. Germline V gene lookup returns CDR1 MNHEY and CDR2 SMNVEV (reference sequence). V was pared by 5 bases and J by 4 bases, with 16 bases of the junction left unmatched. The CDR3 has 18 amino acids. The CDR3 region is CASSPFLTTGIGTGELFF. CDR3 sequence (DNA): TGTGCCAGCAGTCCCTTCCTAACGACAGGGATCGGCACCGGGGAGCTGTTTTTT.

This clone occurred many times. V is TRBV29-1 and J is TRBJ2-7; D is perhaps TRBD2 (6 bases). Between the trimmed V and J ends, which lost 6 bases and 1 base, there was a span of 16 bases. Germline CDR1 is SQVTM and CDR2 is ANQGSEA. The CDR3 is 14 residues long. CDR3 sequence (DNA): TGCAGCGTCCCCGGGCGGGGAATGTCCTACGAGCAGTACTTC. It codes for CSVPGRGMSYEQYF.

This clone showed up many times. The CDR3 spells CASSLTTQAGSSYNEQFF. In nucleotides, the CDR3 is TGTGCCAGCAGCCTGACCACACAAGCGGGGAGCTCCTACAATGAGCAGTTCTTC. The chain joins TRBV9 to TRBJ2-1, with 7 bases fitting TRBD2. The length of the CDR3 is 18 residues. Trimming cost V 4 bases and J 0 bases; bases outside gene matches: 13. Looked up from germline, CDR1 is SGDLS and CDR2 is YYNGEE.

This clone was observed many times. V usage is TRBV10-3 and J usage is TRBJ1-1; possibly TRBD1 for D (5 bases). Germline values: CDR1 ENHRY, CDR2 SYGVKD. The V end lost 9 bases, the J end lost 2 bases, and 19 bases lay between the germline ends. The CDR3 covers 15 residues. DNA for the CDR3: TGTGCCATAGGGACCGCCGGAGGGATAAACACTGAAGCTTTCTTT. Translating it yields CAIGTAGGINTEAFF.

This clone occurred many times. The chain combines TRBV19 with TRBJ1-5; 7 bases map to TRBD1. The CDR3 has 16 amino acids. Trimming took 1 base from V and 6 from J; bases not matched to a gene: 9. CDR1 and CDR2 from the germline V gene are LNHDA and SQIVND (reference sequence). The CDR3 nucleotides read TGTGCCAGTAGTATAGGCGCAGGGGGAAAGGGTCAGCCCCAGCATTTT. Amino acid sequence: CASSIGAGGKGQPQHF.

This clone was seen many times. V is TRBV28 and J is TRBJ2-1, with TRBD2 as a possible D gene (6 bases). CDR1 is MDHEN and CDR2 is SYDVKM in the germline V gene. The CDR3 totals 13 residues. With 6 bases removed from V and 7 bases from J, the gap between germline ends came to 13 bases. The CDR3 DNA sequence: TGTGCCAGCAGCCGGACACGGGGGAATGAGCAGTTCTTC. Translated, it gives CASSRTRGNEQFF.